The 4 T cell receptor beta chains presented below share a single source sample, sequenced in a study of T-cell reconstitution after alpha-beta-depleted transplantation in children. The TCRbeta library incorporated unique molecular identifiers. Each CDR3 protein gets one entry after TCRdb re-called the PCR reads with MiXCR. This sample yields roughly 670,000 distinct CDR3 sequences, of which 10% to 15% are seen a single time; 0.75% to 0.85% belongs to the top ten. Sequences were derived from PBMCs, sampled before TCRalphabeta/CD19-depleted stem cell transplant. These receptors originate from a girl aged 2 to 10 with congenital amegakaryocytic thrombocytopenia, due to receive a stem cell transplant.

The V call is TRBV5-1, the J call TRBJ2-2, with TRBD2 matching over 9 bases. The CDR3 sequence is 16 residues long. Germline V lookup: CDR1 SGHRS, CDR2 YFSETQ. V gave up 6 bases and J gave up 3 bases; unmatched junction bases: 9. CDR3 sequence reads: CASNLFSGRDTGELFF. CDR3 coding DNA: TGCGCCAGCAACCTATTTAGCGGGAGAGACACCGGGGAGCTGTTTTTT.

This clonotype was counted only a few times. CDR3 sequence reads: CASRNTGTSGRSYEQYF. Written as DNA, the CDR3 is TGTGCCAGCAGAAACACCGGGACTAGCGGGAGGTCCTACGAGCAGTACTTC. J is TRBJ2-7 and V is TRBV7-9; 15 positions agree with TRBD2. The CDR3 is 17 residues long. Germline-derived CDR1 and CDR2 are SEHNR and FQNEAQ (reference sequence). Losses at the gene ends were 6 bases for V and 1 base for J; bases not matched to a gene: 7.

A note on this clonotype: This may arise from a read error, as a much more abundant clone is one base away. The chain combines TRBV5-1 with TRBJ2-3; D unresolved. CDR3 length equals 15 residues. CDR1 is SGHRS and CDR2 is YFSETQ in the germline V gene. V dropped 8 bases and J dropped 6 bases, with 22 bases sitting between them. CDR3 sequence reads: CARFPVALPDDTQYF. The CDR3 nucleotides are TGCGCCAGATTTCCGGTTGCATTGCCAGACGATACGCAGTATTTT.

This clonotype appeared many times. The rearrangement uses TRBV7-9 and TRBJ2-1; D gene uncertain. The V end lost 1 base, the J end lost 4 bases, and 11 bases lay between the germline ends. CDR1 is SEHNR and CDR2 is FQNEAQ in the germline V gene (reference sequence). The CDR3 extends over 15 amino acids. CDR3 in amino acids: CASSLEDLPYNEQFF. CDR3 DNA sequence: TGTGCCAGCAGCTTAGAGGACCTACCTTACAATGAGCAGTTCTTC.